This T cell receptor (beta chain) comes out of a study of blood T cell repertoires in COVID-19. About the research overall: Sites in the United States, Italy and Spain provided acute and convalescent COVID-19 samples.

V lost 2 bases, J lost 7 bases, and 9 bases lay in between. The CDR3 contains 12 residues. Germline CDR1 is GTSNPN and CDR2 is SVGIG (reference sequence). Cohort 3 donors were reported recovered after two negative PCRs, clearance, or symptom resolution. This table comes from immunoSEQ multiplex PCR, and its TCRdb copy is limited to in-frame clones, with some not included. The repertoire holds some 150,000 clones, around four fifths seen once, with roughly 6.4% in the top ten. The sequence was obtained from a woman aged 40 to 49 who had recovered from COVID-19. Sequences were obtained from PBMCs or T cells enriched from blood (not recorded which). This rearrangement joins TRBV30 to TRBJ2-1; D unclear. Here the CDR3 reads CAWSPGGNEQFF. The CDR3 DNA reads as TGTGCCTGGAGTCCAGGTGGGAATGAGCAGTTCTTC.